The 13 T cell receptor beta chains given below trace back to one sample, sequenced in a study of T-cell memory formation after mild COVID-19 (TCRdb year 2021). The library came from 5' RACE. Sequencing took place on an Illumina NovaSeq 6000. The raw public reads went through TCRdb reprocessing: fastp at Q25, MiXCR clone calling, in-frame beta chains kept. A single entry per CDR3 protein holds the most common genes and DNA from its merged rows. The sample table shows 300,000 to 350,000 distinct CDR3 sequences, and 19% are seen once. The ten largest clones capture more than 20% of the sample. The sample was PBMCs or a T cell subset sorted from them (not recorded which). These receptors were taken from a man between 18 and 29 years old who had mild COVID-19 (a few samples of this study predate the infection). The sample titles of this study are shuffled in the database, so cell type and time point are left out; the donor was told from shared clones.

The chain uses TRBV10-3 and TRBJ1-4, with TRBD1 matching over 7 bases. The V segment lost 10 bases and the J segment 0 bases; nucleotides outside the gene matches: 8. The CDR3 contains 15 residues. Germline CDR1 ENHRY, CDR2 SYGVKD. CDR3 in DNA: TGTGCCACCAACCGTGGGACAGCAACTAATGAAAAACTGTTTTTT. This codes for CATNRGTATNEKLFF.

CDR3 DNA sequence: TGCGCCAGCAGCTTGGCGGTGGGGCGGTACTCTGGAAACACCATATATTTT. It specifies CASSLAVGRYSGNTIYF. The chain combines TRBV5-1 with TRBJ1-3, with D perhaps TRBD1 (5 bases). Trimming shortened V by 0 bases and J by 0 bases, and 13 bases separated the two germline ends. The CDR3 covers 17 residues. Germline CDR1 and CDR2: SGHRS and YFSETQ.

Details on this clonotype: The junction departs from germline at one end; a sequencing error may be responsible. The chain recombines TRBV7-7 with TRBJ2-2; D uncertain. Germline V gene lookup returns CDR1 SSHAT and CDR2 FNYEAQ (reference sequence). The CDR3 is 13 amino acids. CDR3 region: CASSASWTGELFF. The CDR3 DNA sequence: TGTGCTAGCAGCGCCTCGTGGACCGGGGAGCTGTTTTTT. Using reference TRBV7-7 and TRBJ2-2 for the parts outside the CDR3, the full variable domain is GAGVSQSPRYKVTKRGQDVTLRCDPISSHATLYWYQQALGQGPEFLTYFNYEAQPDKSGLPSDRFSAERPEGSISTLTIQRTEQRDSAMYRCASSASWTGELFFGEGSRLTVL.

This clonotype showed up just a few times. This chain links TRBV6-6 with TRBJ1-1, with D uncertain. The germline V gene encodes CDR1 MNHNY and CDR2 SVGAGI (reference sequence). Deletions cut 6 bases from V and 2 bases from J, with 10 bases between. This CDR3 comprises 13 residues. CDR3 nucleotide sequence: TGTGCCAGCAGCTATGCGACTAACACTGAAGCTTTCTTT. Translated: CASSYATNTEAFF.

The chain combines TRBV4-1 with TRBJ1-4, with TRBD1 matching 8 bases. Germline CDR1 is MGHRA and CDR2 is YSYEKL. The CDR3 consists of 14 residues. V lost 1 base and J lost 10; bases outside the gene matches: 5. The CDR3 here is CASSQGQGAGKLFF. The CDR3 bases are TGCGCCAGCAGCCAAGGGCAGGGGGCCGGAAAACTGTTTTTT.

DNA for the CDR3: TGCGCCAGCAGCCAGTCGACAGGGTTTGATGAAAAACTGTTTTTT. It is translated as CASSQSTGFDEKLFF. The chain is built from TRBV4-3 and TRBJ1-4; TRBD1 matches at 7 bases. Germline V gene data show CDR1 as LGHNA and CDR2 as YSLEER. V gave up 3 bases and J gave up 6 bases; unmatched junction bases: 7. The CDR3 length is 15 residues.

This clonotype was detected only a few times. An end of the junction does not agree with germline; a read error may underlie this. The V gene is TRBV29-1, the J gene TRBJ1-1; 8 positions match TRBD1. This CDR3 has 12 amino acids. Looked up from germline, CDR1 is SQVTM and CDR2 is ANQGSEA. CDR3 in DNA: TGCAGCGTTGTCCATCAGGGGGCTGAGGCTTTCTTT. It codes for CSVVHQGAEAFF.

The chain is built from TRBV28 and TRBJ1-4, with D tentatively TRBD1 (5 bases). The ends were cut back, 1 base at V and 0 bases at J, with 9 bases in the middle. Germline CDR1 MDHEN, CDR2 SYDVKM. The CDR3 is made up of 16 amino acids. The CDR3 here is CASSLSGVATNEKLFF. In DNA, the CDR3 is TGTGCCAGCAGTTTATCGGGGGTAGCAACTAATGAAAAACTGTTTTTT.

The chain is built from TRBV3-1 and TRBJ2-3, with TRBD2 matching 10 bases. V gave up 1 base and J gave up 9 bases; unmatched junction bases: 1. Germline V CDR1 and CDR2: LGHDT, YNNKEL (reference sequence). The CDR3 length is 13 residues. The CDR3 DNA follows: TGTGCCAGCAGCCAAGCTAGCGGGGGCACGCAGTATTTT. Its protein is CASSQASGGTQYF.

This sequence joins TRBV7-2 and TRBJ2-1; no clear D. CDR3 length: 14 residues. Trimming left V 3 bases short and J 1 base short, with 7 bases between. Germline-derived CDR1 and CDR2 are SGHTA and FQGNSA. The CDR3 loop reads CASSFFSSYNEQFF. The CDR3 region has the DNA TGTGCCAGCAGCTTCTTCTCGTCCTACAATGAGCAGTTCTTC. The entire variable domain, with the rest obtained from reference TRBV7-2 and TRBJ2-1, is as follows: GAGVSQSPSNKVTEKGKDVELRCDPISGHTALYWYRQSLGQGLEFLIYFQGNSAPDKSGLPSDRFSAERTGGSVSTLTIQRTQQEDSAVYLCASSFFSSYNEQFFGPGTRLTVL.

This clonotype came up many times. The gene calls are TRBV4-1 and TRBJ2-5; a possible D gene is TRBD2 (6 bases). CDR1 is MGHRA and CDR2 is YSYEKL in the germline V gene. The CDR3 extends over 13 amino acids. V lost 2 bases, J lost 4 bases, and 8 bases lay in between. The CDR3 sequence: CASSQWRGETQYF. CDR3 bases: TGCGCCAGCAGCCAATGGAGGGGAGAGACCCAGTACTTC.

This clonotype was seen more than once but under ten times. This sequence joins TRBV20-1 and TRBJ2-1; tentatively, D is TRBD2 (7 bases). From germline, CDR1 is DFQATT and CDR2 SNEGSKA (reference sequence). V dropped 6 bases and J dropped 7 bases, with 13 bases sitting between them. The length of the CDR3 is 12 residues. The CDR3 protein is CSAGGPRNEQFF. The CDR3 DNA follows: TGCAGTGCGGGGGGGCCTAGAAATGAGCAGTTCTTC.

The J gene is TRBJ1-1, the V gene TRBV5-1; D uncertain. Trimming removed 4 bases from V and 1 base from J, with 17 bases in between. Germline V CDR1 and CDR2: SGHRS, YFSETQ. This CDR3 spans 16 amino acids. CDR3: CASSKNSDLGNTEAFF. The CDR3 bases are TGCGCCAGCAGCAAAAACAGTGACCTGGGGAACACTGAAGCTTTCTTT.